What follows is one T cell receptor (beta chain) and its context. Its antigen is still unknown. Per-base quality was not reported, and no clone a single base away is much larger than it. The data were obtained in a study of T cell repertoires in cytomegalovirus infection (dated by TCRdb to the late 2010s). Notes on the research overall: Peptide stimulations targeted recently identified HLA-C-restricted CMV epitopes, whose presentation resists viral immunomodulation, together with well-studied HLA-B-restricted epitopes. The HLA type of each donor mattered for the analysis, because public TCR beta signatures pointed to carriage of CMV infection along with the matching HLA type. Overall study results and their limits: In both this cohort and an independent roughly 400-donor cohort, the cumulative frequency of public TCR beta family members distinguished carriers of CMV infection plus the relevant HLA type. The ex vivo response was dominated by HLA-C-restricted CMV-specific TCR beta clonotypes, which also provided the single most frequent clonotype in two of eight donors.

The treatment or condition label on this specimen signifies: in vitro stimulation with specific CMV peptide epitopes to enrich CMV-specific T cells. For sequencing, an Illumina HiSeq 1500 was employed. TCRdb itself trimmed the public reads at Q25 with fastp, ran MiXCR and retained productive beta chains. When rows share a CDR3 protein, they turn into one entry using the most common DNA and genes. A total of over 100,000 distinct CDR3 sequences appear in this sample, less than 30% of them only once. Roughly three quarters of the sample is held by the ten biggest clonotypes. According to the germline V gene, CDR1 reads MGHRA and CDR2 reads YSYEKL. Taken from cysteine to phenylalanine, the CDR3 has 16 residues. The only DNA kept is the CDR3, 48 bases in frame from the first base. For this chain, trimming is 4 bases at the V end and 0 bases at the J end, and the number of junction bases without a gene match is 8.

The starting material was CD8+ T cells from cultured PBMCs, obtained from culture after CMV antigen stimulation. The clonotype comes from a human donor in good health (CMV status not recorded). Some clones in this sample may be carry-over from other donors' samples. The rearranged chain carries TRBV4-1 and TRBJ2-7, and TRBD1 aligns with 8 junction nucleotides. The DNA reads as follows: TGCGCCAGCAGCCCGTCTACAGGGGGACCCTCCTACGAGCAGTACTTC. The translation is CASSPSTGGPSYEQYF.